Included here is one TCR beta chain sequence, with context. V lost 2 bases to trimming and J lost 7 bases, with 6 bases between them. Germline V lookup: CDR1 DFQATT, CDR2 SNEGSKA (reference sequence). The CDR3 runs to 11 residues. The sample originates from a study of blood T cells in healthy people across ages. The authors ran a second PCR of 7 to 11 cycles using a sample-barcoded 5' primer and a J-beta primer mix. TCRdb re-derived calls from the 5' RACE reads in MiXCR, one entry per CDR3 protein. The data contain roughly 800,000 distinct CDR3 sequences, around 25% of them singletons. Another study also made use of these data, one on T cells of mothers and their children. That publication notes: There was no detection of any persistent microchimeric T cell clones.

The chain joins TRBV20-1 to TRBJ2-1; D perhaps matches TRBD2 (6 bases). The sequence derives from a boy aged 10-17 years in good health. The sequenced material came from blood. DNA of the CDR3: TGCAGTGCTAGACGGGGGAATGAGCAGTTCTTC. It translates to CSARRGNEQFF.